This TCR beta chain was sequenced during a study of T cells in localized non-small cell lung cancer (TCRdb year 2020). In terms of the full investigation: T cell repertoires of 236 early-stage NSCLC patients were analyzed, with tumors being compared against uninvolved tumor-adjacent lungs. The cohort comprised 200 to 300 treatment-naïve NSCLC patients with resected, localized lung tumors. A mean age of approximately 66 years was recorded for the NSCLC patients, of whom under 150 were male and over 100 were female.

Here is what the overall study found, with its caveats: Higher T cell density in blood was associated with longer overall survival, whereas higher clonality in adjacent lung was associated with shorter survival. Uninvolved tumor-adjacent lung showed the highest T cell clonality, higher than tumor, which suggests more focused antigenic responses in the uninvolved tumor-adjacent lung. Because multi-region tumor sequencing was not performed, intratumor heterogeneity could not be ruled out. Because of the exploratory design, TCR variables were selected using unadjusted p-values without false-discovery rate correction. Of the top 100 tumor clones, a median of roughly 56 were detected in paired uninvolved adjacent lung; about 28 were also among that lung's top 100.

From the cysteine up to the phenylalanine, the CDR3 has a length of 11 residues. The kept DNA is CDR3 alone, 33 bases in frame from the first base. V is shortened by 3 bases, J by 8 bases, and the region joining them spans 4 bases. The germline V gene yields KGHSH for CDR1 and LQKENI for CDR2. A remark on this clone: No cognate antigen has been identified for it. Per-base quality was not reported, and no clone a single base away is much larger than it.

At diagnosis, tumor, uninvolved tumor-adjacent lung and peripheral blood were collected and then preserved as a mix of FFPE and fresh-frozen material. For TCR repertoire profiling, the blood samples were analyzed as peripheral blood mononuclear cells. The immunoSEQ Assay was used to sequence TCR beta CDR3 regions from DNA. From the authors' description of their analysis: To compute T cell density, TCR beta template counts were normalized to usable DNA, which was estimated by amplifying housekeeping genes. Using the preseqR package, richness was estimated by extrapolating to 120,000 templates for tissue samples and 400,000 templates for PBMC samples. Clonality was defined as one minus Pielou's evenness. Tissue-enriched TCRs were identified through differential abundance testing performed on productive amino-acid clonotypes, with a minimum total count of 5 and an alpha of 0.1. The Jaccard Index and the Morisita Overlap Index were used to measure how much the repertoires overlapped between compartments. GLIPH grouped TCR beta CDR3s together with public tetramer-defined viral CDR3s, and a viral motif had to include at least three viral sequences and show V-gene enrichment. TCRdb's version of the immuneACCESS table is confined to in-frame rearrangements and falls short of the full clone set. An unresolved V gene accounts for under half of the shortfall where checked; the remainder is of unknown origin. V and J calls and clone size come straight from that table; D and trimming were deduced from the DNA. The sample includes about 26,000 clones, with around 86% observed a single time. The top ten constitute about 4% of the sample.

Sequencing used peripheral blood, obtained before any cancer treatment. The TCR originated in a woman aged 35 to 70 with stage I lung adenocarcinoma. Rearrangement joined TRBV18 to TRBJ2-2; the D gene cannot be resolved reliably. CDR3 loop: CASSPAGELFF. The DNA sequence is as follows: TGTGCCAGCTCACCTGCAGGGGAGCTGTTTTTT.